These T cell receptor beta chains were read from a single sample in a study of cytotoxic CD8 clonotypes in ibrutinib-treated CLL. Produced via immunoSEQ multiplex PCR; TCRdb's table is partial and in-frame only. This sample yields around 52,000 clones, of which 56% are seen a single time; about a fifth belongs to the top ten. Sequencing was performed on PBMCs, taken after 24 months of ibrutinib treatment. Receptor source: a human donor with chronic lymphocytic leukemia. Each CDR3 is given without its conserved first and last residue. Fields, in order: V gene, J gene, clone size, CDR3 protein. A clone size is listed for some rows: how often the clone was seen (once, few, many), or a class if it is expanded.

TRBV13	TRBJ1-6	.	ASRLTGTEVGYSYNSPLH
TRBV11-2	TRBJ1-2	.	ASSLMGLGGYT
TRBV18	TRBJ1-5	.	ASSTTGQGNQPQH
TRBV5-1	TRBJ2-5	.	ASSMSRGQGETQY
TRBV28	TRBJ1-3	many	ASSLQGSSGNTIY
TRBV11-2	TRBJ2-1	.	ASSHGYNEQF
TRBV27	TRBJ1-5	.	ASSFSGLGNQPQH
TRBV10-3	TRBJ1-2	.	AISESRQYGYT
TRBV7-8	TRBJ1-6	many	ASSSSRQGRNSPLH
TRBV30	TRBJ2-7	.	AWSEAPREQY
TRBV7-9	TRBJ2-6	.	ASSQAMGSGANVLT
TRBV5-1	TRBJ1-4	.	ASTAGTNEKLF
TRBV4-1	TRBJ2-3	.	ASSQGISSGDTQY
TRBV29-1	TRBJ2-1	once	SWGDLTYNEQF
TRBV29-1	TRBJ2-3	.	SVVSSGPSTDTQY
TRBV27	TRBJ2-7	many	ASRPTGLGRQRGPYEQY
TRBV5-1	TRBJ2-1	few	ASSLEQGTIEQF
TRBV28	TRBJ2-3	many	ASNSGLAGREGHTQY
TRBV27	TRBJ2-5	.	ASSLGGGGTKKTQY
TRBV5-3	TRBJ2-1	few	ARRTGNNNEQF
TRBV19	TRBJ2-2	once	ASRGTGELF
TRBV28	TRBJ2-5	few	ASSLGLAGVGRQETQY
TRBV5-1	TRBJ1-2	few	ASSLRTAPDGYT
TRBV7-9	TRBJ2-5	.	ASSPTEFRETQY
TRBV5-4	TRBJ2-1	many	ASSLGGQGFNEQF
TRBV5-1	TRBJ2-5	.	ASSLRSAREETQY
TRBV27	TRBJ2-2	.	ASRMGYTGELF
TRBV28	TRBJ2-3	once	ASTDTGRNTDTQY
TRBV28	TRBJ2-3	.	ASSLGGTDTQY
TRBV7-6	TRBJ2-5	many	ASRGGAAQY
TRBV27	TRBJ2-1	.	ASMRQTWDEQF
TRBV19	TRBJ1-5	many	ASSSEGNQPQH
TRBV27	TRBJ2-1	.	ASRPYSYNEQF
TRBV14	TRBJ1-1	.	ASSPTGLDTEAF
TRBV5-1	TRBJ1-2	.	ASSLRIGGYGYT
TRBV5-1	TRBJ1-2	.	ASSLDSVVSGYGYT
TRBV6-5	TRBJ1-3	.	ASTALWRIGNTIY
TRBV25-1	TRBJ2-7	few	ASSARVGRAYYEQY
TRBV5-6	TRBJ1-2	.	ASSSIKGVGGYT
TRBV19	TRBJ2-2	.	ASSRTTGELF
TRBV19	TRBJ2-2	.	ASIENTGAWGGELF
TRBV28	TRBJ2-1	few	ASIGSGSYNEQF
TRBV14	TRBJ1-5	.	ASSRGDRDTNQPQH
TRBV28	TRBJ1-5	.	AGQGGRNQPQH
TRBV28	TRBJ1-1	.	ASRGEGQGVTEAF
TRBV19	TRBJ2-1	few	ASMQGGNEQF
TRBV9	TRBJ2-3	few	ASSVGTSGTSTDTQY
TRBV7-2	TRBJ1-1	.	ASSLVSAGVMNTEAF
TRBV5-1	TRBJ1-2	many	ASSFDAGSNYGYT
TRBV19	TRBJ2-3	.	ASSRASGFTDTQY
TRBV2	TRBJ1-1	.	ASSMSDSEAF
TRBV5-1	TRBJ1-6	.	ASSLASTDSPLH